This entry describes one T cell receptor (beta chain). Its cognate antigen has yet to be identified. No much larger clone is present one base from it, and per-base qualities are unavailable. The V end gives up 3 bases and the J end 7 bases, leaving 11 bases in the junction not matched to a gene. From its cysteine to its phenylalanine, the CDR3 spans 14 amino acids. The entry retains the CDR3 DNA only, 42 bases that are in frame from base 1. Reading the germline V gene (reference sequence) gives CDR1 GTSNPN and CDR2 SVGIG. This specimen belongs to a study of OX40 agonist ivuxolimab in advanced cancers. With regard to the full study: Ivuxolimab was a fully human IgG2 agonistic monoclonal antibody targeting the costimulatory receptor OX40 (CD134). The purpose of peripheral TCRbeta sequencing was to test whether ivuxolimab changed TCR sequence diversity and led to clonal T-cell expansion. Prior anti-PD-1, anti-PD-L1 or anti-CTLA-4 therapy was permitted, and checkpoint inhibitors had been received by roughly 42% of dose-escalation patients. Intravenous ivuxolimab was administered to patients every 2 weeks at six dose levels: 0.01, 0.1, 0.3, 1.5, 3 and 10 mg/kg. A male proportion of around 80% and a mean age of approximately 60 years, ranging from roughly 20 to 80, were recorded for the dose-escalation cohort. Among the roughly 52 dose-escalation patients, 19 had hepatocellular carcinoma, 15 or so melanoma, 9 renal cell carcinoma and 9 head and neck cancer. The paper reports the monotherapy dose-escalation portion (N of about 51 patients) of the phase I ivuxolimab trial. Partial responses occurred in three dose-escalation patients: two with cutaneous melanoma and one with hepatocellular carcinoma. Paper-wide results and their limitations: Which antigens the clonally expanded peripheral T cells were specific for was not determined. At doses of 0.1 to 3.0 mg/kg, clonal expansion of both CD4+ and CD8+ blood T cells was observed from baseline to week 6. After ivuxolimab, CD8+ T cells had more expanded clones than CD4+ T cells on average. Low levels of normalized T-cell clonal expansion were also shown by some nonresponding patients. In the 0.1-3.0 mg/kg groups, partial responders were among the patients with the lowest normalized peripheral clonal expansion, particularly in CD8+ T cells.

To sequence the TCRbeta CDR3 region, genomic DNA was isolated from the sorted cells. TCRbeta CDR3 regions were sequenced using the immunoSEQ Assay. The clones in this table, taken by TCRdb from immuneACCESS, are in-frame only. Not every clone is retained; where verified, under half of the shortfall comes from an unresolved V gene, and the cause of the rest is unknown. The sample has approximately 98,000 clones on record, 80% to 95% of them singletons. Roughly 0.61% of the sample lies in the top ten. The trial excluded patients who had a history of autoimmune disease or were on systemic immunosuppression. Peripheral blood for TCR sequencing was collected from all dose cohorts at baseline, on cycle 4 day 1, and on cycle 7 day 1. Samples came from an open-label, multicenter, first-in-human phase I dose-escalation trial of ivuxolimab. Adults with locally advanced or metastatic melanoma, renal cell, hepatocellular, or head and neck squamous cell carcinoma were enrolled in the trial. Before TCR sequencing, CD4+ and CD8+ T cells were separately sorted from peripheral blood.

The sample consisted of CD4+ or CD8+ T cells sorted from blood, taken in a trial of the OX40 agonist ivuxolimab. The V gene is TRBV30 and the J gene is TRBJ1-2, with TRBD1 matching 7 junction bases. The TCR sequence derives from an adult with an advanced solid tumor such as melanoma, head and neck, liver or kidney cancer. The DNA sequence follows: TGTGCCTGGAGGTGGACAGGAACTATGCGTGGCTACACCTTC. This yields the protein CAWRWTGTMRGYTF. The entire variable domain, with the stretches around the CDR3 drawn from the reference TRBV30 and TRBJ1-2 proteins, is SQTIHQWPATLVQPVGSPLSLECTVEGTSNPNLYWYRQAAGRGLQLLFYSVGIGQISSEVPQNLSASRPQDRQFILSSKKLLLSDSGFYLCAWRWTGTMRGYTFGSGTRLTVV.